This T cell receptor (beta chain) stems from a study of blood T cell repertoires in COVID-19. Trimming removed 3 bases from V and 0 bases from J; junction bases left unmatched: 1. In germline, CDR1 is MNHEY, CDR2 SMNVEV (reference sequence). The CDR3 has 14 amino acids. How the authors handled the data: Using reference gene primer amplification, nucleated cell counts were estimated. Data came from immunoSEQ multiplex PCR; TCRdb stores just in-frame clones and leaves some out. That table gives V, J and clone size, and the DNA gave D and trimming. Of about 180,000 clones listed, about 82% were seen once; the top ten hold under 9.5%.

The material sequenced was PBMCs or T cells enriched from blood (not recorded which). This receptor was identified in a woman younger than 45 who had recovered from COVID-19. The gene calls are TRBV27 and TRBJ1-1, with 7 nucleotides matching TRBD1. The chain's CDR3 is CASSLGQMNTEAFF. CDR3 DNA: TGTGCCAGCAGTTTGGGACAGATGAACACTGAAGCTTTCTTT.